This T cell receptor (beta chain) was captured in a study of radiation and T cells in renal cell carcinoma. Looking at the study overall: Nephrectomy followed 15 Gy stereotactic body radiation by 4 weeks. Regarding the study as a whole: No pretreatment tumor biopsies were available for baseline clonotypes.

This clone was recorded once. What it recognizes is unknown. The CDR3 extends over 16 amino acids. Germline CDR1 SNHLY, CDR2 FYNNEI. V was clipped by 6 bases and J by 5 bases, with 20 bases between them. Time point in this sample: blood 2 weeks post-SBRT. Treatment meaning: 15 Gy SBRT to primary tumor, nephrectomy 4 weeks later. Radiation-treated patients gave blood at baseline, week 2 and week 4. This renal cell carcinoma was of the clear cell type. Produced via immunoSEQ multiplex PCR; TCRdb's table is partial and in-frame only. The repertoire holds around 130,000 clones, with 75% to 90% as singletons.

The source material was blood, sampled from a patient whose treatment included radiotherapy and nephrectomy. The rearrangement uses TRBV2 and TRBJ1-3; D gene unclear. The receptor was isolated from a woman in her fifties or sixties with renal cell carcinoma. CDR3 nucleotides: TGTGCCAGCAGCCCAGTAACAGATTTGGGGAGAAACACCATATATTTT. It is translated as CASSPVTDLGRNTIYF.